These 29 T cell receptor beta chains originate from one sample sequenced in a study of OX40 agonist ivuxolimab in advanced cancers. Repertoires were generated with immunoSEQ multiplex PCR, while TCRdb's copy carries only in-frame clones and drops some. The table shows 75,000 to 100,000 clones, with under 95% occurring only once. This specimen was CD4+ or CD8+ T cells sorted from blood, taken in a trial of the OX40 agonist ivuxolimab. These receptors were collected from an adult with an advanced solid tumor such as melanoma, head and neck, liver or kidney cancer.

Points on this clone: At one end the junction does not follow the germline gene, possibly because of a read error. The sample contains more than one DNA sequence encoding this CDR3. This chain connects TRBV14 to TRBJ1-2, with 12 bases fitting TRBD1. CDR1 is SGHDN and CDR2 is FVKESK in the germline V gene. The CDR3 is made up of 15 amino acids. CDR3 nucleotides: TGCGCCAGCAGCCAAGGGACAGGGGGCCTCTATGGCTACACCTTC. Its translation is CASSQGTGGLYGYTF. Complete variable domain (other parts from reference TRBV14 and TRBJ1-2): EAGVTQFPSHSVIEKGQTVTLRCDPISGHDNLYWYRRVMGKEIKFLLHFVKESKQDESGMPNNRFLAERTGGTYSTLKVQPAELEDSGVYFCASSQGTGGLYGYTFGSGTRLTVV.

This chain connects TRBV19 to TRBJ1-1; D remains unclear. The germline V gene encodes CDR1 LNHDA and CDR2 SQIVND (reference sequence). Trimming removed 5 bases from V and 4 bases from J, with 8 bases in between. CDR3 size: 12 residues. CDR3 DNA: TGTGCCAGTAGTTGGACGGGCACTGAAGCTTTCTTT. As protein: CASSWTGTEAFF.

This chain connects TRBV7-9 to TRBJ2-7; a weak D match, TRBD1 (5 bases). The CDR3 is made up of 14 amino acids. V was clipped by 1 base and J by 3 bases, with 10 bases between them. In germline, CDR1 is SEHNR, CDR2 FQNEAQ (reference sequence). The CDR3 loop reads CASSLGGSNYEQYF. As DNA, the CDR3 is TGTGCCAGCAGCTTAGGGGGCAGCAACTACGAGCAGTACTTC.

V usage is TRBV19 and J usage is TRBJ1-5; 7 bases align to TRBD1. After removal of 3 bases from V and 2 bases from J, the junction contained 16 bases not matched to a gene. Looked up from germline, CDR1 is LNHDA and CDR2 is SQIVND (reference sequence). The CDR3 is 19 amino acids. This CDR3 is CASSIPTGYGGKGNQPQHF. The DNA of the CDR3 is TGTGCCAGTAGTATCCCGACAGGGTATGGTGGTAAGGGCAATCAGCCCCAGCATTTT.

The rearrangement uses TRBV5-1 and TRBJ2-5; D is ambiguous. Deletions cut 3 bases from V and 0 bases from J, with 15 bases between. The length of the CDR3 is 16 residues. Germline loops: CDR1 SGHRS, CDR2 YFSETQ. The CDR3 nucleotides are TGCGCCAGCAGCTCACGCAGGTCACGGTACCAAGAGACCCAGTACTTC. Translated: CASSSRRSRYQETQYF.

V and J are TRBV5-1 and TRBJ2-7; no clear D. This CDR3 region has 15 residues. CDR1 is SGHRS, CDR2 YFSETQ, per germline. The V and J ends lost 0 bases and 0 bases respectively, with 10 bases between them. The CDR3 here is CASSLEGFSSYEQYF. Written as DNA, the CDR3 is TGCGCCAGCAGCTTGGAAGGGTTTAGCTCCTACGAGCAGTACTTC.

V and J are TRBV30 and TRBJ1-1; TRBD1 might be the D (6 bases). The germline V and J ends were trimmed by 0 bases and 6 bases, with 11 bases remaining between them. Germline loops: CDR1 GTSNPN, CDR2 SVGIG (reference sequence). The CDR3 is made up of 13 amino acids. The CDR3 DNA reads TGTGCCTGGAGTGTACCAGGGGTCTCTGAAGCTTTCTTT. It is translated as CAWSVPGVSEAFF.

The chain uses TRBV2 and TRBJ1-1; TRBD1 matches at 8 bases. Germline values: CDR1 SNHLY, CDR2 FYNNEI. The trim removed 0 bases at V and 1 base at J, leaving 1 base unmatched. The CDR3 covers 15 residues. This CDR3 reads CASSEARGRNTEAFF. CDR3 in DNA: TGTGCCAGCAGTGAAGCCAGGGGGCGGAACACTGAAGCTTTCTTT.

The V and J genes are TRBV30 and TRBJ2-3, with 8 bases matching TRBD2. The CDR3 loop spans 15 amino acids. Germline V gives CDR1 GTSNPN, CDR2 SVGIG (reference sequence). Germline trimming cut 4 bases from V and 6 bases from J; bases unmatched to any gene: 12. CDR3 sequence: CAWMKVAGRWDTQYF. DNA for the CDR3: TGTGCCTGGATGAAAGTAGCGGGACGGTGGGATACGCAGTATTTT.

This clone was seen a single time. V is TRBV18 and J is TRBJ2-5, with 12 bases lining up with TRBD2. Germline CDR1 reads KGHSH; CDR2 reads LQKENI. The CDR3 has 15 amino acids. Trimming cost V 3 bases and J 4 bases; bases outside gene matches: 3. Written as DNA, the CDR3 is TGTGCCAGCTCACCGACTAGCGGGGGTGGAGAGACCCAGTACTTC. This encodes CASSPTSGGGETQYF.

The chain combines TRBV5-8 with TRBJ2-1, with 14 positions matching TRBD2. The CDR3 runs to 17 residues. Germline V CDR1 and CDR2: SGHTS, YDEGEE. J lost 6 bases, V lost 3 bases, and 8 bases had no gene match. The CDR3 nucleotides are TGTGCCAGCAGCTGGGTATCTGGACTAGCGGGAGGCAATGAGCAGTTCTTC. Protein sequence: CASSWVSGLAGGNEQFF.

This chain joins TRBV7-2 and TRBJ1-4, with D possibly matching TRBD1 (6 bases). CDR3 length: 16 amino acids. CDR1 and CDR2 from the germline V gene are SGHTA and FQGNSA. V was trimmed by 3 bases and J by 4 bases, leaving 15 bases between them. CDR3 in DNA: TGTGCCAGCAGCTTCATCCGGGGACACGTTAATGAAAAACTGTTTTTT. Translated: CASSFIRGHVNEKLFF. The full variable domain, its missing parts supplied by reference TRBV7-2 and TRBJ1-4, is GAGVSQSPSNKVTEKGKDVELRCDPISGHTALYWYRQSLGQGLEFLIYFQGNSAPDKSGLPSDRFSAERTGGSVSTLTIQRTQQEDSAVYLCASSFIRGHVNEKLFFGSGTQLSVL.

This clone has more than one count but fewer than ten. The V gene is TRBV7-2, the J gene TRBJ2-7; D unresolved. The CDR3 sequence is 12 residues long. Germline V gene data show CDR1 as SGHTA and CDR2 as FQGNSA. V gave up 1 base and J gave up 8 bases, with 9 bases separating them. CDR3 sequence (DNA): TGTGCCAGCAGCTTAGTCAGGCTCCAGCAGTACTTC. It translates to CASSLVRLQQYF.

The rearrangement joins TRBV11-2 to TRBJ2-5; 10 bases are a match to TRBD2. This CDR3 has 14 residues. The trim removed 3 bases at V and 6 bases at J, leaving 4 bases unmatched. CDR1 and CDR2 from the germline V gene are SGHAT and FQNNGV. The CDR3, as DNA: TGTGCCAGCAGCTTTGGACTAGCGGAACAGACCCAGTACTTC. Its protein product is CASSFGLAEQTQYF.

In DNA, the CDR3 is TGTGCCAGCAGTGCTTTGAGCGTAGTTGGAAACACCATATATTTT. Translated, it gives CASSALSVVGNTIYF. This sequence joins TRBV2 and TRBJ1-3, with no clear D. The germline V gene has CDR1 SNHLY and CDR2 FYNNEI. The V gene lost 4 bases and the J gene lost 3 bases, with 13 bases spanning the gap. The length of the CDR3 is 15 residues.

This chain connects TRBV20-1 to TRBJ2-7, with TRBD2 as a possible D gene (6 bases). CDR1 is DFQATT and CDR2 is SNEGSKA in the germline V gene (reference sequence). Trimming took off 7 bases at V and 3 bases at J, with 10 bases between the two ends. The CDR3 is 11 amino acids. The CDR3, as DNA: TGCAGTGTCGGGGACTTCTACGAGCAGTACTTC. Amino acids: CSVGDFYEQYF.

This clone came up a few times. The rearrangement joins TRBV5-5 to TRBJ2-7, with D perhaps matching TRBD2 (5 bases). This CDR3 has 14 amino acids. The germline V gene encodes CDR1 SGHKS and CDR2 YYEKEE (reference sequence). V lost 0 bases and J 2 bases, leaving 9 bases between the germline ends. CDR3 sequence reads: CASSLGGSTYEQYF. The CDR3 DNA follows: TGTGCCAGCAGCTTGGGAGGGAGTACCTACGAGCAGTACTTC.

V gene TRBV4-1 combines with J gene TRBJ2-3; TRBD2 matches at 10 bases. From germline, CDR1 is MGHRA and CDR2 YSYEKL. After removal of 0 bases from V and 5 bases from J, the junction contained 11 bases not matched to a gene. The CDR3 has 18 amino acids. In DNA, the CDR3 is TGCGCCAGCAGCCAAGATTCTAGGCTAGCGGGAGTACTAGATACGCAGTATTTT. It specifies CASSQDSRLAGVLDTQYF.

The chain combines TRBV6-4 with TRBJ2-3, with D uncertain. Looked up from germline, CDR1 is MRHNA and CDR2 is SNTAGT. CDR3 size: 12 residues. V lost 5 bases, J lost 6 bases, and 9 bases lay in between. CDR3 sequence (DNA): TGTGCCAGCAGTTACCGGCCGGATACGCAGTATTTT. Protein product: CASSYRPDTQYF.

This chain links TRBV6-1 with TRBJ1-1; possibly TRBD1 for D (5 bases). V was cut by 2 bases and J by 0 bases, with 13 bases left in between. CDR1 MNHNS and CDR2 SASEGT come from the germline V gene. This CDR3 has 16 amino acids. In DNA, the CDR3 is TGTGCCAGCAGTGAATATTCAGGGTTCATGAACACTGAAGCTTTCTTT. Amino acids: CASSEYSGFMNTEAFF.

The V call is TRBV27, the J call TRBJ2-2, with no clear D. Trimming took 3 bases from V and 3 from J, leaving 17 bases between them. This CDR3 has 17 amino acids. Germline values: CDR1 MNHEY, CDR2 SMNVEV (reference sequence). CDR3 sequence reads: CASSFSWSPIYTGELFF. For the CDR3, the DNA is TGTGCCAGCAGTTTTTCGTGGTCCCCCATATACACCGGGGAGCTGTTTTTT.

This rearrangement joins TRBV7-9 to TRBJ2-2, with D unclear. V dropped 5 bases and J dropped 6 bases, with 7 bases sitting between them. Germline V gene data show CDR1 as SEHNR and CDR2 as FQNEAQ (reference sequence). This CDR3 comprises 12 residues. The chain's CDR3 is CASSQEAGELFF. The CDR3 bases are TGTGCCAGCAGCCAAGAGGCCGGGGAGCTGTTTTTT.

The V and J genes are TRBV7-3 and TRBJ2-3; D gene unclear. Germline V lookup: CDR1 SGHTA, CDR2 FQGTGA. V lost 2 bases and J 0 bases, leaving 9 bases between the germline ends. The CDR3 has 15 residues. CDR3 loop: CASSLQAASTDTQYF. CDR3 bases: TGTGCCAGCAGCTTACAGGCGGCTAGCACAGATACGCAGTATTTT.

The genes are TRBV14 and TRBJ1-1; 7 bases fit TRBD1. Germline CDR1 SGHDN, CDR2 FVKESK. This CDR3 is 13 amino acids long. The V and J ends lost 4 bases and 3 bases, in that order; junction bases with no gene match: 2. The CDR3 DNA is TGTGCCAGCAGCCGAGACAGGGACACTGAAGCTTTCTTT. Its translation: CASSRDRDTEAFF. Full variable domain (outside the CDR3, taken from reference TRBV14 and TRBJ1-1): EAGVTQFPSHSVIEKGQTVTLRCDPISGHDNLYWYRRVMGKEIKFLLHFVKESKQDESGMPNNRFLAERTGGTYSTLKVQPAELEDSGVYFCASSRDRDTEAFFGQGTRLTVV.

The chain employs TRBV27 and TRBJ2-2; D tentatively fits TRBD1 or TRBD2 (6 bases each). The CDR3 extends over 16 amino acids. The ends were cut back, 2 bases at V and 0 bases at J, with 10 bases in the middle. CDR1 is MNHEY, CDR2 SMNVEV, per germline (reference sequence). CDR3 sequence: CASSLGGRPNTGELFF. The CDR3 DNA reads TGTGCCAGCAGTTTAGGGGGGCGCCCGAACACCGGGGAGCTGTTTTTT.

This clone came up once. The gene calls are TRBV19 and TRBJ1-3; D is unresolved. Looked up from germline, CDR1 is LNHDA and CDR2 is SQIVND (reference sequence). This CDR3 is built from 14 residues. V was clipped by 1 base and J by 1 base, with 5 bases between them. The CDR3: CASSIGESGNTIYF. The CDR3 DNA reads as TGTGCCAGTAGTATAGGAGAGTCTGGAAACACCATATATTTT.

This chain uses TRBV30 with TRBJ1-2, with TRBD1 matching over 7 bases. Trimming took 4 bases from V and 2 from J; bases not matched to a gene: 7. CDR3 length equals 14 residues. Germline V gene data show CDR1 as GTSNPN and CDR2 as SVGIG (reference sequence). The CDR3 reads CAWTGGTENYGYTF. The CDR3 nucleotides read TGTGCCTGGACCGGGGGGACAGAAAACTATGGCTACACCTTC.

The chain joins TRBV5-5 to TRBJ2-7; D unclear. Germline V gives CDR1 SGHKS, CDR2 YYEKEE (reference sequence). V shed 1 base and J shed 0 bases, with 14 bases lying between them. This CDR3 contains 16 residues. The CDR3 spells CASSLNSRTSSYEQYF. The CDR3 DNA follows: TGTGCCAGCAGCTTGAACAGCCGTACCAGCTCCTACGAGCAGTACTTC.

The chain links TRBV7-2 to TRBJ1-1; tentative D call: TRBD1 (5 bases). Trimming took off 6 bases at V and 0 bases at J, with 17 bases between the two ends. This CDR3 has 16 residues. Germline V lookup: CDR1 SGHTA, CDR2 FQGNSA. The CDR3 DNA reads as TGTGCCAGCAGGCGGACACCGGGGCCTATGAACACTGAAGCTTTCTTT. Protein: CASRRTPGPMNTEAFF. Variable domain in full (rest from reference TRBV7-2 and TRBJ1-1): GAGVSQSPSNKVTEKGKDVELRCDPISGHTALYWYRQSLGQGLEFLIYFQGNSAPDKSGLPSDRFSAERTGGSVSTLTIQRTQQEDSAVYLCASRRTPGPMNTEAFFGQGTRLTVV.